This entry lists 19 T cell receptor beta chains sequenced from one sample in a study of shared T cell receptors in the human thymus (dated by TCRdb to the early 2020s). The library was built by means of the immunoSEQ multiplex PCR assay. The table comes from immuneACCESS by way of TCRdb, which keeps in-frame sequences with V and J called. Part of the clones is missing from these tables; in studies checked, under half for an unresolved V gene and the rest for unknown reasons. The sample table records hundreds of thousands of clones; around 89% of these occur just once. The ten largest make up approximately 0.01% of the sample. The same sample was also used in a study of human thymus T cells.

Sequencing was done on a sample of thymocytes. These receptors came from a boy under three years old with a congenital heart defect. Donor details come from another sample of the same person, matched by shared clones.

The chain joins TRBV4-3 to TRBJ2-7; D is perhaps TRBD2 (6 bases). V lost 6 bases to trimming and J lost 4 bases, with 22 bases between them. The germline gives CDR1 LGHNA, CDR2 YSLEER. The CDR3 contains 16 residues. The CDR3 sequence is CASRLTHPAGTYEQYF. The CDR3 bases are TGCGCCAGCAGGCTAACCCACCCGGCAGGGACTTACGAGCAGTACTTC.

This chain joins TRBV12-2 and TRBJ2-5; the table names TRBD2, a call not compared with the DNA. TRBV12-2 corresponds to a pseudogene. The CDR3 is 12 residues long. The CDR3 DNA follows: TGTGCAAGATGGACTAGCAGGGAGACCCAGTACTTC. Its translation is CARWTSRETQYF.

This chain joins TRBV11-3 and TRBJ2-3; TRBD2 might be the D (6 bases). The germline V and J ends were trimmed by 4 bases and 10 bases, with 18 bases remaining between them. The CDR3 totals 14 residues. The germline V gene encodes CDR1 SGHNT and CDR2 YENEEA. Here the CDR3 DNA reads TGTGCCAGCAGCTCGGGGGTAATAGGGTTCCCGCAGTATTTT. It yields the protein CASSSGVIGFPQYF. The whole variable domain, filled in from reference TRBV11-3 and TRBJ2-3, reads EAGVVQSPRYKIIEKKQPVAFWCNPISGHNTLYWYLQNLGQGPELLIRYENEEAVDDSQLPKDRFSAERLKGVDSTLKIQPAELGDSAVYLCASSSGVIGFPQYFGPGTRLTVL.

The CDR3 loop is CASSPTPGQGHEQYF. The DNA for the CDR3 is TGTGCCAGCAGCCCGACCCCGGGACAGGGCCACGAGCAGTACTTC. The chain joins TRBV7-2 to TRBJ2-7, with TRBD1 identical over 9 bases. Germline lookup yields CDR1 SGHTA and CDR2 FQGNSA. CDR3 length: 15 residues. Losses at the gene ends were 5 bases for V and 5 bases for J; bases not matched to a gene: 10.

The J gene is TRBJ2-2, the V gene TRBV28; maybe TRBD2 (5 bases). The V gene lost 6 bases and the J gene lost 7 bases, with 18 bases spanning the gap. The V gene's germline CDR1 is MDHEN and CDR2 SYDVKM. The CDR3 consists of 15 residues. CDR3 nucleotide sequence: TGTGCCAGCAGCCGCGGACTTAGGGTCTACGGGGAGCTGTTTTTT. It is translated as CASSRGLRVYGELFF.

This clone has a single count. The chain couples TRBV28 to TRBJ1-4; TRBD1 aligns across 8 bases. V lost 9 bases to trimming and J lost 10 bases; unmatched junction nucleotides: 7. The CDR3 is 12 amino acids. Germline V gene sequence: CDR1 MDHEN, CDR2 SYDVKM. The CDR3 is CASCGQGGKLFF. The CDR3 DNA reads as TGTGCCAGTTGCGGACAGGGAGGAAAACTGTTTTTT.

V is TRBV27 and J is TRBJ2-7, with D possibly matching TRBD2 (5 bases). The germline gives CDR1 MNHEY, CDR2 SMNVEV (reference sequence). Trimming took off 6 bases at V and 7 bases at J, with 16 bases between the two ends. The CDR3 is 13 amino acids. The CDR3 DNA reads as TGTGCCAGCAGCCGCCACGCCGCGGGTGAGCAGTACTTC. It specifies CASSRHAAGEQYF.

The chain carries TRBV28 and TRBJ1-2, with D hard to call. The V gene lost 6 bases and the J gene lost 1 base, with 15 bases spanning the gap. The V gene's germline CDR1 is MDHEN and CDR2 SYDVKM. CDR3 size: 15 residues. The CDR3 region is CASSPCTALNYGYTF. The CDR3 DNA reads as TGTGCCAGCAGCCCTTGTACAGCTCTTAACTATGGCTACACCTTC.

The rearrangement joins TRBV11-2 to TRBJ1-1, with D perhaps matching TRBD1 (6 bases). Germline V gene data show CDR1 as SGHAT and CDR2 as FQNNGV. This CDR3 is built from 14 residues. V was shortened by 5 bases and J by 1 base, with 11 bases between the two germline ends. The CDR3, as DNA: TGTGCCAGCAGCCTCCGGGACAAGAACACTGAAGCTTTCTTT. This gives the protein CASSLRDKNTEAFF.

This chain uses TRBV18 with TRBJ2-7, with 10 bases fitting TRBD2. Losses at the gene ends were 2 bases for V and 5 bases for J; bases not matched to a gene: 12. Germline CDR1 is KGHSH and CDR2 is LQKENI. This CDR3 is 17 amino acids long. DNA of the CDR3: TGTGCCAGCTCACCAGGAAGCGGGAGGGACCTTGAGGACGAGCAGTACTTC. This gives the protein CASSPGSGRDLEDEQYF.

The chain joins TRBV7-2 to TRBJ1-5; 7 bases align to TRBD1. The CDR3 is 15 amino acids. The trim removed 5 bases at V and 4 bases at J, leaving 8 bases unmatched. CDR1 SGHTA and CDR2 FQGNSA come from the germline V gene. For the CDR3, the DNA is TGTGCCAGCAGCCCAATTGACAGGGATAATCAGCCCCAGCATTTT. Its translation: CASSPIDRDNQPQHF. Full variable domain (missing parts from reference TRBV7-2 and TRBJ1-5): GAGVSQSPSNKVTEKGKDVELRCDPISGHTALYWYRQSLGQGLEFLIYFQGNSAPDKSGLPSDRFSAERTGGSVSTLTIQRTQQEDSAVYLCASSPIDRDNQPQHFGDGTRLSIL.

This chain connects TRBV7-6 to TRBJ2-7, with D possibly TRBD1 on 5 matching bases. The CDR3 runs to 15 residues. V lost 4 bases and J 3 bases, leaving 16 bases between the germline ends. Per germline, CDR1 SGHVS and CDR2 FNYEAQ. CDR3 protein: CASSSPWGWDYEQYF. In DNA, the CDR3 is TGTGCCAGCAGCTCCCCCTGGGGCTGGGACTACGAGCAGTACTTC.

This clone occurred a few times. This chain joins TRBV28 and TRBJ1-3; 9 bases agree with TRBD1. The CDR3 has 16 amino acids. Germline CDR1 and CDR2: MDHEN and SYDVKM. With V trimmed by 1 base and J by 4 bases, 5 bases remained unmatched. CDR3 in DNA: TGTGCCAGCAGTTTATTCCGGACAGGGGTAGGAAACACCATATATTTT. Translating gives CASSLFRTGVGNTIYF.

The chain's CDR3 is CASSPGTSGSPDTQYF. CDR3 nucleotides: TGCGCCAGCAGCCCCGGGACTAGCGGGAGCCCAGATACGCAGTATTTT. V is TRBV4-3 and J is TRBJ2-3; TRBD2 agrees at 14 bases. V trimming: 4 bases; J trimming: 4 bases; junction bases outside the gene matches: 4. This CDR3 contains 16 residues. CDR1 and CDR2 (germline): LGHNA, YSLEER.

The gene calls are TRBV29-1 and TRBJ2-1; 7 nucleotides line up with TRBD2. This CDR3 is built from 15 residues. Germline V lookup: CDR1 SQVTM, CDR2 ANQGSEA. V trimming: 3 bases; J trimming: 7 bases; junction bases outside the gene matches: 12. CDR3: CSVDSGRAQRNEQFF. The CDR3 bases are TGCAGCGTTGATAGTGGGAGGGCCCAGAGGAATGAGCAGTTCTTC.

CDR3 sequence reads: CASSQGSTSGKQFF. DNA for the CDR3: TGTGCCAGCAGCCAAGGGTCGACTAGCGGCAAGCAGTTCTTC. The rearrangement links TRBV14 to TRBJ2-1, with 9 bases lining up with TRBD2. This CDR3 contains 14 residues. V trimming: 1 base; J trimming: 11 bases; junction bases outside the gene matches: 6. The germline gives CDR1 SGHDN, CDR2 FVKESK.

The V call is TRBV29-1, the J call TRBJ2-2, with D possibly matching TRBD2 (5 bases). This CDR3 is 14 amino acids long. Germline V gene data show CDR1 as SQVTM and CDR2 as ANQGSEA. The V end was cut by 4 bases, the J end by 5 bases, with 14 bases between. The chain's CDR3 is CSVGSATGTGELFF. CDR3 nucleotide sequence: TGCAGCGTTGGGTCGGCTACGGGGACCGGGGAGCTGTTTTTT.

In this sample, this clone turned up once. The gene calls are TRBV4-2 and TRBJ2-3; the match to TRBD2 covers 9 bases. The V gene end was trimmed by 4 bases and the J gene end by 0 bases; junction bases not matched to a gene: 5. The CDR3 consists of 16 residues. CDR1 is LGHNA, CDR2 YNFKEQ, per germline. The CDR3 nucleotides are TGTGCCAGCAGCCCTTCAACTAGCGGGAGCACAGATACGCAGTATTTT. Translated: CASSPSTSGSTDTQYF.

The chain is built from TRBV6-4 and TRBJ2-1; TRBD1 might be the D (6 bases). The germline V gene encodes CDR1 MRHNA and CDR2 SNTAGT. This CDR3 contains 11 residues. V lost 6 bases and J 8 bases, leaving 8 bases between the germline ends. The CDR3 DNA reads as TGTGCCAGCAGACAGGGTGATGAGCAGTTCTTC. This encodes CASRQGDEQFF.